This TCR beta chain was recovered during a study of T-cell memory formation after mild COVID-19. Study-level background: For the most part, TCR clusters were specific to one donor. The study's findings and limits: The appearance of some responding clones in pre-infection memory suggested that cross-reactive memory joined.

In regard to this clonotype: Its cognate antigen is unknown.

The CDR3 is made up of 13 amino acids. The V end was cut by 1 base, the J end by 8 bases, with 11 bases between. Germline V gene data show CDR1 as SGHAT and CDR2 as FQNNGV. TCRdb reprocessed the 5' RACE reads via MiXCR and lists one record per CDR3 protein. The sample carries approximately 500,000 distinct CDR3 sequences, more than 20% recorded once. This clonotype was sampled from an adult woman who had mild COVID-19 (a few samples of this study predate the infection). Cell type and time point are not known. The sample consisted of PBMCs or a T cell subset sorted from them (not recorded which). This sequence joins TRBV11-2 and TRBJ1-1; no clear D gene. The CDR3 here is CASSLVMREEAFF. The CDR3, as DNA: TGTGCCAGCAGCTTAGTAATGCGTGAAGAAGCTTTCTTT.